This record covers a single TCR beta chain. This CDR3 is 12 amino acids long. With V trimmed by 4 bases and J by 6 bases, 3 bases remained unmatched. Germline V CDR1 and CDR2: SGDLS, YYNGEE. This entry comes from a study of shared clonotypes between healthy human individuals. Clones were sequenced by immunoSEQ multiplex PCR, and TCRdb holds only the in-frame ones, with some missing. Here the sample spans some 630,000 clones, about 96% being singletons. Naive CD8 cells, CD45RO-negative and positively selected for CCR7, excluded terminally differentiated effector memory CD45RA+ cells. The material sequenced was naive CD8+ T cells sorted from blood. The chain links TRBV9 to TRBJ1-2; 7 bases line up with TRBD1. The receptor was isolated from a woman in her twenties or thirties in good health. In nucleotides, the CDR3 is TGTGCCAGCAGCTCGACAGGGAATGGCTACACCTTC. It yields the protein CASSSTGNGYTF. The whole variable domain, remainder taken from reference TRBV9 and TRBJ1-2, is DSGVTQTPKHLITATGQRVTLRCSPRSGDLSVYWYQQSLDQGLQFLIQYYNGEERAKGNILERFSAQQFPDLHSELNLSSLELGDSALYFCASSSTGNGYTFGSGTRLTVV.